A selection of T cell receptor beta chains follows, all from one sample in a study of metastatic and nonmetastatic thyroid tumors. TCRdb reanalyzed the PCR reads via MiXCR. The sample contains about 28,000 clones, 20% to 25% of which appear only once. The sample was blood. Source of these receptors: a female donor with papillary thyroid cancer or a benign thyroid nodule (not recorded which). Some clones in this sample may be carry-over from other donors' samples. CDR3s include the opening cysteine and the closing phenylalanine or tryptophan. Each record gives: clone size, D gene, J gene, V gene, CDR3 DNA, CDR3 protein. The D gene is left open where the match is weak. Not every row has a clone size; where given, it reads once, few, many or a size class.

>many|TRBD1|TRBJ1-6|TRBV11-2
TGTGCCAGCAGCTTAAATGGGGACAGGGGTGGTTCACCCCTCCACTTT
CASSLNGDRGGSPLHF
>few|-|TRBJ1-2|TRBV18
TGTGCCAGCTCACCGGCTGTCGCGAGCTATGGCTACACCTTC
CASSPAVASYGYTF
>many|TRBD2|TRBJ2-1|TRBV9
TGTGCCAGCAGCGAGGCCCTGACTAGCGGGAGTGGCGATGAGCAGTTCTTC
CASSEALTSGSGDEQFF
>few|TRBD1|TRBJ1-5|TRBV28
TGTGCCAGCAGTTTAGGACAGGGAGAAACTCAGCCCCAGCATTTT
CASSLGQGETQPQHF
>many|-|TRBJ2-1|TRBV12-5
TGTGCTAGTGGTTTATGGCTAAACTCCTACAATGAGCAGTTCTTC
CASGLWLNSYNEQFF
>few|-|TRBJ1-5|TRBV28
TGTGCCAGCAGTACCGACACTTTCAGGCGTCAGCCCCAGCATTTT
CASSTDTFRRQPQHF
>many|-|TRBJ2-1|TRBV14
TGTGCCAGCAGCCCGTGGGGGGAGGTCAATGAGCAGTTCTTC
CASSPWGEVNEQFF
>many|TRBD2|TRBJ2-3|TRBV14
TGTGCCAGCAGCCGAACGACTAGCGGGGGAAACACAGATACGCAGTATTTT
CASSRTTSGGNTDTQYF
>-|-|TRBJ1-2|TRBV5-5
TGTGCCAGCATCGAATCGCCTCGGACAGCTAACTATGGCTACACCTTC
CASIESPRTANYGYTF
>-|-|TRBJ1-5|TRBV24-1
TGTGCCACCGTGTGGGTTTTTAGCAATCAGCCCCAGCATTTT
CATVWVFSNQPQHF
>-|TRBD1|TRBJ1-1|TRBV20-1
TGCAGTGCTAGAGTTCCTAGGACAGGATCCACTGAAGCTTTCTTT
CSARVPRTGSTEAFF
>medium-sized|TRBD2|TRBJ2-7|TRBV7-9
TGTGCCAGCAGCTCGACTAGCGGGGTTGAGGAGCAGTACTTC
CASSSTSGVEEQYF
>many|TRBD1|TRBJ1-5|TRBV20-1
TGCAGTGCTAGCGGGACAGGGGAACGCCAGCCCCAGCATTTT
CSASGTGERQPQHF
>many|-|TRBJ2-1|TRBV4-2
TGTGCCAGCAGCCGTTCTTCAAGCGACAATGAGCAGTTCTTC
CASSRSSSDNEQFF
>-|TRBD2|TRBJ2-3|TRBV6-4
TGTGCCAGCAGTGACTCGGCGGGGGGGCCAGATACGCAGTATTTT
CASSDSAGGPDTQYF
>-|-|TRBJ2-7|TRBV6-1
TGTGCCAGCAGACTAGTAGGGTCCTACGAGCAGTACTTC
CASRLVGSYEQYF
>many|TRBD2|TRBJ2-5|TRBV6-1
TGTGCCAGCAAGGTGGGCGGGAGCGGGGAGACCCAGTACTTC
CASKVGGSGETQYF
>few|-|TRBJ2-2|TRBV13
TGTGCCAGCAGCGCTCGCAGACCAGGGGCCACTATTGGCACCGGGGAGCTGTTTTTT
CASSARRPGATIGTGELFF
>many|TRBD1|TRBJ2-7|TRBV4-2
TGTGCCAGCAGCCAAGAAACAGGGGACTACGAGCAGTACTTC
CASSQETGDYEQYF
>-|TRBD2|TRBJ2-1|TRBV28
TGTGCCAGCACCTTAGCGGGAGTCGCCAACAATGAGCAGTTCTTC
CASTLAGVANNEQFF
>once|-|TRBJ2-3|TRBV20-1
TGCAGTGTGAGACTAGAAGCAACAGATACGCAGTATTTT
CSVRLEATDTQYF
>many|TRBD2|TRBJ2-5|TRBV20-1
TGCAGTGCTAGTCCTAGCGGAAAAGAGACCCAGTACTTC
CSASPSGKETQYF
>many|-|TRBJ1-1|TRBV2
TGTGCCAGCAGTGATGGTCAGGGTCAGGCTGAAGCTTTCTTT
CASSDGQGQAEAFF
>-|-|TRBJ2-1|TRBV11-2
TGTGCCAGCAGCTTATCCGCGGGATTTTCCTACAATGAGCAGTTCTTC
CASSLSAGFSYNEQFF
>-|TRBD1|TRBJ2-7|TRBV3-1
TGTGCCAGCAGCGCCGCTGCCGGGACAGGGGGCGCTTCCTACGAGCAGTACTTC
CASSAAAGTGGASYEQYF
>-|-|TRBJ2-5|TRBV5-1
TGCGCCAGCAGCTTGGGGGGGATGTCTGGTAGGACCCAGTACTTC
CASSLGGMSGRTQYF
>-|-|TRBJ1-5|TRBV30
TGTGCCTGGAGTGTAAACAGTCTCAGCAATCAGCCCCAGCATTTT
CAWSVNSLSNQPQHF
>many|-|TRBJ2-5|TRBV27
TGTGCCAGCAGCGCCCTAGGGCATCAAGAGACCCAGTACTTC
CASSALGHQETQYF
>few|-|TRBJ2-7|TRBV30
TGTGCCTGGAGTGTACAGGTGGGCAGTTACTACGAGCAGTACTTC
CAWSVQVGSYYEQYF
>medium-sized|-|TRBJ1-5|TRBV28
TGTGCCAGCAGTTTACCCCCAGGGGCAGCATTACGGGGCAATCAGCCCCAGCATTTT
CASSLPPGAALRGNQPQHF
>many|-|TRBJ2-7|TRBV19
TGTGCCAGTCGGGACTCGGCGAACTCCTACGAGCAGTACTTC
CASRDSANSYEQYF
>-|-|TRBJ2-6|TRBV15
TGTGCCACCAGCAGAGATCTAACAGGGATTTCTGGGGCCAACGTCCTGACTTTC
CATSRDLTGISGANVLTF
>-|TRBD1|TRBJ1-6|TRBV28
TGTGCCAGCAGTACCCCCCGGGACAGAGCACTATATAATTCACCCCTCCACTTT
CASSTPRDRALYNSPLHF
>many|-|TRBJ2-2|TRBV5-1
TGCGCCAGCAGCTTGACGACAGACACCGGGGAGCTGTTTTTT
CASSLTTDTGELFF
>many|TRBD2|TRBJ2-3|TRBV20-1
TGCAGTGCTCAGCGGCCGGGAGGCAGCACAGATACGCAGTATTTT
CSAQRPGGSTDTQYF
>-|-|TRBJ1-4|TRBV3-1
TGTGCCAGCAAAAATTCCGCGGGGGTATTGCGGGGCAATGAAAAACTGTTTTTT
CASKNSAGVLRGNEKLFF
>many|TRBD2|TRBJ2-1|TRBV30
TGTGCCTGGACTCTAGCGGGAGGGCAGCCCTACAATGAGCAGTTCTTC
CAWTLAGGQPYNEQFF